This T cell receptor (beta chain) was sequenced in a study of T cells expressing NK-cell markers. As for the study in general: Each TCR beta repertoire originated in sorted T cells that were CD3+CD56+NKG2C+, CD3+CD56+NKG2C- or CD3+CD56-NKG2C+. The eight sequenced donors comprised seven who were HCMV-seropositive and one who was seronegative. General study results and limits: These clonotypes additionally ranked first within the CD3+CD56-NKG2C+ fraction of a few donors.

Germline CDR1 LNHDA, CDR2 SQIVND (reference sequence). This CDR3 has 17 amino acids. UMIs accompanied the 5'RACE template switching by which TCR beta cDNA was made. No DNA is given; TCRdb re-called the 5' RACE reads and lists each CDR3 protein once. The repertoire shows about 540,000 distinct CDR3 sequences; the top ten hold approximately 3.6%. Worth noting for this clonotype: What it binds is unknown.

The V and J genes are TRBV19 and TRBJ2-1; TCRdb picks TRBD1, but there is no DNA to check that call. The sample taken for sequencing was blood T cells: a sorted CD56 or NKG2C T cell subset, CD4+ or CD8+ T cells, or bulk PBMC T cells (not recorded which). The source is a man aged 18-30 years in good health. CDR3 protein: CASSRNKGTGPYNEQFF.